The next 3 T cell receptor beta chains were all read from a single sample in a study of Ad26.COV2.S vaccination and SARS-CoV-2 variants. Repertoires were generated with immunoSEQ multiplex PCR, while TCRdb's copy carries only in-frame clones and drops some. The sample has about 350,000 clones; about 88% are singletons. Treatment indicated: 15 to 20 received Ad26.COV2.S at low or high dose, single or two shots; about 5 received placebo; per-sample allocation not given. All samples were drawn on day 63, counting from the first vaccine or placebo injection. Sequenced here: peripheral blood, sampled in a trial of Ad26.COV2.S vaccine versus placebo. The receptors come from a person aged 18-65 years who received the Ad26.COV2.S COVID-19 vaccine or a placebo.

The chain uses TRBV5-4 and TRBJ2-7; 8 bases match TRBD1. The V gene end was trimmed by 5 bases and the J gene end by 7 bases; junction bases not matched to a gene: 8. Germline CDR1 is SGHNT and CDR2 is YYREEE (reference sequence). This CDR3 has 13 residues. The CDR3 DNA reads TGTGCCAGCAGACAGACAGGGGTGGAAGAGCAGTACTTC. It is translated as CASRQTGVEEQYF.

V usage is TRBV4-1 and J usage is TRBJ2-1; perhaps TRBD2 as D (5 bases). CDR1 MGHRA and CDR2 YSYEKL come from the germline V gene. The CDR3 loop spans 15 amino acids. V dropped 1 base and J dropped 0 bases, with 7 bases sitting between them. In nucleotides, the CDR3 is TGCGCCAGCAGCCAAGTGGGGAGCTCCTACAATGAGCAGTTCTTC. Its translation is CASSQVGSSYNEQFF.

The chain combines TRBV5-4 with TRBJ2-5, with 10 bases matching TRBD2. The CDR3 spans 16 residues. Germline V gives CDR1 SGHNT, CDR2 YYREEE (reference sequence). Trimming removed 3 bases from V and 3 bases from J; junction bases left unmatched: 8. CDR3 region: CASSSQSLAGKETQYF. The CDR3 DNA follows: TGTGCCAGCAGCTCCCAGTCACTAGCGGGGAAAGAGACCCAGTACTTC.